These 19 T cell receptor beta chains were sequenced from one sample in a study of blood T cell repertoires in COVID-19. The data were produced by immunoSEQ multiplex PCR, yet TCRdb's version contains in-frame clones alone and is incomplete. The sample carries under 150,000 clones, approximately 84% recorded once. Source material: peripheral blood. All receptors come from a man between 65 and 79 years old with acute or convalescent COVID-19.

The chain links TRBV7-3 to TRBJ1-5, with a tentative D call TRBD1 (6 bases). The CDR3 has 18 amino acids. CDR1 and CDR2 (germline): SGHTA, FQGTGA. Trimming left V 2 bases short and J 0 bases short, with 17 bases between. The CDR3 protein is CASSLGDKGRYSNQPQHF. DNA of the CDR3: TGTGCCAGCAGCTTAGGGGACAAGGGGCGCTATAGCAATCAGCCCCAGCATTTT.

This rearrangement joins TRBV4-2 to TRBJ1-2, with D uncertain. The germline V and J ends were trimmed by 4 bases and 2 bases, with 17 bases remaining between them. This CDR3 is built from 16 residues. The germline CDR1 and CDR2 sequences are LGHNA and YNFKEQ. CDR3 in DNA: TGTGCCAGCAGCCCGAGAAACACGGAACAGAACTATGGCTACACCTTC. Translating it yields CASSPRNTEQNYGYTF.

The CDR3 DNA reads TGTGCCAGCAGTTTATCACCACTGGGCCCTGGAAACACCATATATTTT. Amino acid sequence: CASSLSPLGPGNTIYF. This rearrangement joins TRBV28 to TRBJ1-3; D is ambiguous. The CDR3 covers 16 residues. V was cut by 1 base and J by 2 bases, with 12 bases left in between. Germline V CDR1 and CDR2: MDHEN, SYDVKM.

The chain employs TRBV6-6 and TRBJ1-4; D is perhaps TRBD1 (5 bases). Germline lookup yields CDR1 MNHNY and CDR2 SVGAGI (reference sequence). Trimming removed 5 bases at V and 0 bases at J, with 16 bases between. This CDR3 has 17 residues. The CDR3 is CASSRDVTGATNEKLFF. The CDR3 bases are TGTGCCAGCAGTCGAGACGTAACAGGCGCAACTAATGAAAAACTGTTTTTT.

This clone was observed a single time. The chain links TRBV28 to TRBJ1-4; tentative D call: TRBD1 (5 bases). The germline V gene has CDR1 MDHEN and CDR2 SYDVKM. There are 16 residues in the CDR3. Trimming took 6 bases from V and 0 from J, leaving 14 bases between them. The CDR3 reads CASSGGGAATNEKLFF. The CDR3 nucleotides are TGTGCCAGCAGCGGGGGTGGGGCGGCAACTAATGAAAAACTGTTTTTT.

On this clone: This sample includes further DNA sequences coding for the same CDR3. The rearrangement joins TRBV5-1 to TRBJ2-2, with a weak D call TRBD2 (5 bases). The CDR3 spans 15 residues. Trimming stripped 3 bases from V and 4 bases from J, with 13 bases between. CDR1 is SGHRS, CDR2 YFSETQ, per germline. The CDR3 is CASSSGLAGTGELFF. Written as DNA, the CDR3 is TGCGCCAGCAGCTCCGGACTGGCGGGCACCGGGGAGCTGTTTTTT.

The J gene is TRBJ2-5, the V gene TRBV2, with 9 bases identical to TRBD1. Germline CDR1 is SNHLY and CDR2 is FYNNEI. This CDR3 is built from 13 residues. V lost 4 bases, J lost 5 bases, and 2 bases stayed unmatched. The CDR3 reads CASSVGQGETQYF. CDR3 coding DNA: TGTGCCAGCAGTGTGGGACAGGGTGAGACCCAGTACTTC.

The V gene is TRBV7-6, the J gene TRBJ2-5; D is possibly TRBD1 (6 bases). The V end lost 0 bases, the J end lost 4 bases, and 21 bases lay between the germline ends. Germline V CDR1 and CDR2: SGHVS, FNYEAQ. The CDR3 loop spans 18 amino acids. The CDR3 nucleotides read TGTGCCAGCAGCTTAGCACCGTGGAACAGGGCTGGGGGAGAGACCCAGTACTTC. Translation gives CASSLAPWNRAGGETQYF.

V is TRBV7-9 and J is TRBJ1-2, with 7 bases fitting TRBD1. V lost 3 bases, J lost 5 bases, and 9 bases stayed unmatched. CDR1 and CDR2 (germline): SEHNR, FQNEAQ (reference sequence). The length of the CDR3 is 15 residues. The chain's CDR3 is CASSLGQGELYGYTF. The CDR3 nucleotides read TGTGCCAGCAGCTTGGGCCAGGGGGAGTTATATGGCTACACCTTC.

V usage is TRBV7-2 and J usage is TRBJ1-1; D not resolved. Germline V gene lookup returns CDR1 SGHTA and CDR2 FQGNSA. The length of the CDR3 is 15 residues. V gave up 5 bases and J gave up 6 bases, with 19 bases separating them. The CDR3 here is CASSPGLRTRAEAFF. Here the CDR3 DNA reads TGTGCCAGCAGCCCGGGGTTGAGGACCCGTGCTGAAGCTTTCTTT.

In its sample, this clone was seen once. The rearrangement uses TRBV6-5 and TRBJ1-2; no clear D. V was pared by 7 bases and J by 6 bases, with 15 bases between. This CDR3 spans 13 amino acids. Per the germline V gene, CDR1 is MNHEY and CDR2 is SVGAGI. The CDR3 here is CASTGLVLHGYTF. CDR3 bases: TGTGCCAGCACGGGTTTGGTTTTGCATGGCTACACCTTC.

The rearrangement uses TRBV7-2 and TRBJ2-1, with D maybe TRBD1 (5 bases). The ends were cut back, 4 bases at V and 3 bases at J, with 10 bases in the middle. From germline, CDR1 is SGHTA and CDR2 FQGNSA. The CDR3 loop spans 14 amino acids. The CDR3 DNA sequence: TGTGCCAGCAGCTCACAGGCCGGCTACAATGAGCAGTTCTTC. Translation: CASSSQAGYNEQFF. Complete variable domain (other parts from reference TRBV7-2 and TRBJ2-1): GAGVSQSPSNKVTEKGKDVELRCDPISGHTALYWYRQSLGQGLEFLIYFQGNSAPDKSGLPSDRFSAERTGGSVSTLTIQRTQQEDSAVYLCASSSQAGYNEQFFGPGTRLTVL.

This rearrangement joins TRBV27 to TRBJ1-6; no clear D. Germline CDR1 reads MNHEY; CDR2 reads SMNVEV (reference sequence). Trimming removed 1 base at V and 5 bases at J, with 12 bases between. The length of the CDR3 is 16 residues. Here the CDR3 DNA reads TGTGCCAGCAGTTTATATCCGGGGAGGGATAATTCACCCCTCCACTTT. Translation gives CASSLYPGRDNSPLHF.

The J gene is TRBJ1-5, the V gene TRBV6-5; 7 bases align to TRBD1. Trimming at V came to 5 bases and at J to 2 bases, leaving 3 bases not matched to a gene. Germline V gene data show CDR1 as MNHEY and CDR2 as SVGAGI. The CDR3 has 14 residues. In DNA form, the CDR3 reads TGTGCCAGCAGTAGACAGGGTGGCAATCAGCCCCAGCATTTT. Its protein product is CASSRQGGNQPQHF.

The chain carries TRBV19 and TRBJ2-5, with 7 nucleotides matching TRBD1. V gave up 5 bases and J gave up 5 bases; unmatched junction bases: 11. Germline values: CDR1 LNHDA, CDR2 SQIVND (reference sequence). The length of the CDR3 is 15 residues. This CDR3 is CASSATGVPSETQYF. DNA of the CDR3: TGTGCCAGTAGTGCAACAGGGGTACCTTCGGAGACCCAGTACTTC.

The gene calls are TRBV7-9 and TRBJ1-1; weak D call: TRBD1 (5 bases). The CDR3 length is 13 residues. Between the trimmed V and J ends, which lost 6 bases and 3 bases, there was a span of 11 bases. CDR1 is SEHNR and CDR2 is FQNEAQ in the germline V gene (reference sequence). CDR3 DNA: TGTGCCAGCAGAGTCGGGGGACACACTGAAGCTTTCTTT. Amino acids: CASRVGGHTEAFF. The full variable domain, in which reference TRBV7-9 and TRBJ1-1 provide the parts outside the CDR3, is DTGVSQNPRHKITKRGQNVTFRCDPISEHNRLYWYRQTLGQGPEFLTYFQNEAQLEKSRLLSDRFSAERPKGSFSTLEIQRTEQGDSAMYLCASRVGGHTEAFFGQGTRLTVV.

This clone was counted once. The genes are TRBV5-1 and TRBJ2-7, with 11 bases fitting TRBD1. Unmatched junction bases numbered 6, after V lost 0 bases and J lost 7 bases. This CDR3 region has 15 residues. CDR1 is SGHRS, CDR2 YFSETQ, per germline. This CDR3 reads CASSLEGQGAREQYF. CDR3 in DNA: TGCGCCAGCAGCTTGGAAGGACAGGGGGCGCGGGAGCAGTACTTC.

The V and J genes are TRBV2 and TRBJ2-4; 7 bases are shared with TRBD1. The CDR3 is made up of 14 amino acids. Germline V gene lookup returns CDR1 SNHLY and CDR2 FYNNEI. The junction had 6 bases not matched to a gene; V was cut back by 5 bases and J by 5 bases. The CDR3 sequence: CASSQRDSQNIQYF. DNA of the CDR3: TGTGCCAGCAGTCAACGGGACAGCCAAAACATTCAGTACTTC. Together with reference TRBV2 and TRBJ2-4, the CDR3 gives the full variable domain: EPEVTQTPSHQVTQMGQEVILRCVPISNHLYFYWYRQILGQKVEFLVSFYNNEISEKSEIFDDQFSVERPDGSNFTLKIRSTKLEDSAMYFCASSQRDSQNIQYFGAGTRLSVL.

V usage is TRBV11-2 and J usage is TRBJ1-1; weak D call: TRBD1 (6 bases). The V gene lost 2 bases and the J gene lost 6 bases, with 16 bases spanning the gap. Germline CDR1 reads SGHAT; CDR2 reads FQNNGV. This CDR3 has 15 residues. The CDR3 DNA sequence: TGTGCCAGCAGCTTACCTACAGGGAAGGTCTCTGAAGCTTTCTTT. Protein: CASSLPTGKVSEAFF. Filled out from reference TRBV11-2 and TRBJ1-1, the complete variable domain reads EAGVAQSPRYKIIEKRQSVAFWCNPISGHATLYWYQQILGQGPKLLIQFQNNGVVDDSQLPKDRFSAERLKGVDSTLKIQPAKLEDSAVYLCASSLPTGKVSEAFFGQGTRLTVV.